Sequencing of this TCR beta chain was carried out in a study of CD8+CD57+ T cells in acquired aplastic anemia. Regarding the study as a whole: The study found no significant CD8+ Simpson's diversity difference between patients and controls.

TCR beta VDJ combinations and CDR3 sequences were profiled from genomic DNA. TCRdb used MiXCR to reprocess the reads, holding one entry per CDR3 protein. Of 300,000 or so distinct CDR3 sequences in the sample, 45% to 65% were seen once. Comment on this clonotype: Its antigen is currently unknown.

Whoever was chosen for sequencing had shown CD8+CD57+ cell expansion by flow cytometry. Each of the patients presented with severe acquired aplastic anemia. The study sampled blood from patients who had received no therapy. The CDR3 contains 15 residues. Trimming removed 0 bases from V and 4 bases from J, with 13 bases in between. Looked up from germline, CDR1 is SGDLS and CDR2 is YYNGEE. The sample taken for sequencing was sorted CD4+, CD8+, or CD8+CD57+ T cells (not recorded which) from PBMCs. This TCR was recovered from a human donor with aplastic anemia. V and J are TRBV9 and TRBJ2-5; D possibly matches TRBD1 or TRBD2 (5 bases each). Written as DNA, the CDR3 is TGTGCCAGCAGCGTAGCTGGGGTTGGGGGAGAGACCCAGTACTTC. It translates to CASSVAGVGGETQYF.